The TCR beta chain under discussion was sequenced for a study of blood T cell repertoires in COVID-19 (dated by TCRdb to the early 2020s). Study-level background: Collaborator samples came from the United States, Italy and Spain and covered acute and convalescent phases of COVID-19. The prospective study material was composed of cDNA or gDNA derived from T cells, B-cell-depleted T cells, or PBMCs. Subjects who had been exposed to COVID-19, were actively infected with it, or had recovered from it provided the deeply sampled blood TCRbeta repertoires that made up the dataset. The repertoires were released in a freely available public database meant as a resource for research on the immune response to SARS-CoV-2. The samples were drawn from two sources: the first 160 participants of the ongoing ImmuneRACE study, and approximately 1,300 subjects contributed by 6 global collaborators. Nearly every sample came with metadata listing a de-identified subject ID, COVID-19 status, age in years and sex. Where available, HLA class I and class II types were obtained from metadata supplied by the sample provider rather than from assay-based typing. Results the study describes overall, beyond this receptor: How much clinical and demographic metadata was included differed by source and by participant, and the metadata was provided uncurated.

Enrolling through a virtual design, the prospective study's participants ranged in age from roughly 18 to 89 years and lived across some 22 United States geographic areas. In the prospective study, participants were assigned to cohorts based on the clinical history participants reported in a screening survey and a study questionnaire. Recovered participants in ImmuneRACE Cohort 3 were defined by two consecutive negative NP/OP PCR tests, clearance by a healthcare professional, or resolution of symptoms. In the prospective study, whole blood, serum and a nasopharyngeal or oropharyngeal swab were collected from each participant by mobile phlebotomists. Over a roughly two-month period, participants in the prospective study had the option of providing additional blood draws and questionnaires. Blood samples from the prospective study were shipped frozen or at room temperature prior to DNA extraction.

The immunoSEQ Assay, a bias-controlled multiplex PCR, was used to amplify TCRbeta CDR3 regions from genomic DNA. For the original study's pipeline: Nucleated cell counts per sample were estimated from amplification of reference gene primers within the assay. To quantify the absolute abundance of each unique TCRbeta CDR3 rearrangement, sequence reads were collapsed and filtered. Productive Simpson clonality was computed per sample as the square root of Simpson's diversity index over productive rearrangements. TCRdb's version of the immuneACCESS table is confined to in-frame rearrangements and falls short of the full clone set. An unresolved V gene accounts for under half of the shortfall where checked; the remainder is of unknown origin. Clone size and V and J calls were adopted from that table, with D and trimming inferred from the DNA. Here the sample has fewer than 400,000 clones; around 86% occur a single time. In total, the top ten clones hold about 4.2% of the sample.

In this sample, this clone turned up once. Its binding antigen is unknown. The input lacks base qualities; no much larger clone sits a single base away. The sample taken for sequencing was PBMCs or T cells enriched from blood (not recorded which). The receptor was derived from a man in his thirties or forties who had recovered from COVID-19.

At the DNA level, the sequence is TGCGCCAGCCCCCCCGGCCCGGGGATTGATGGCTACACCTTC. It specifies CASPPGPGIDGYTF. The V gene is TRBV23-1 and the J gene is TRBJ1-2; the D gene remains uncertain. TRBV23-1 is recorded as an ORF, its role being uncertain. The CDR3 holds 14 amino acids from the cysteine to the phenylalanine. CDR3 DNA only is kept here, 42 bases in frame from base 1. V is cut by 8 bases and J by 6 bases, and the space between the germline ends is 19 bases.